Detailed here is one T cell receptor beta chain. No antigen is known for it. The sample holds no much larger clone one base away, and base qualities are not on file. Looking up the germline V gene yields CDR1 SNHLY and CDR2 FYNNEI. The CDR3 goes from the cysteine to the phenylalanine over 14 residues. The entry retains the CDR3 DNA only, 42 bases that are in frame from base 1. V loses 7 bases at its end and J loses 5 bases; junction bases beyond the gene matches: 9. These data belong to a study of memory CD4+ T cells and cytomegalovirus serostatus (dated 2019 in TCRdb). Broadly, across the study: A total of around 35 healthy Belgian adults, of whom 9 were CMV seropositive and about 24 were CMV seronegative, were included in the cohort. To replicate a published TCR-based CMV serostatus classifier, the study sequenced CD4+ memory TCRbeta repertoires from a Belgian cohort whose cytomegalovirus serostatus was known.

The Quick-DNA Microprep Kit was used to extract genomic DNA from the sorted cells. TCRbeta DNA was amplified with the immunoSEQ hsTCRbeta kit following the manufacturer's protocol. TCRbeta libraries were sequenced on an Illumina MiSeq instrument. In the source study's methods: Removing out-of-frame sequences left about 2,300,000 distinct TCRbeta sequences, an average of about 70,000 per individual. Each individual was scored using the number of around 180 previously reported CMV-associated TCRbeta sequences that the individual carried and the total number of productive distinct TCRbeta sequences. A beta-binomial model was reimplemented in Python, and scikit-learn random forests with default parameters were trained on US cohort data. On the Belgian cohort, classifier performance was reported as the median AUC, along with percentile confidence intervals, across 10,000 bootstrap iterations. TCRdb stores this immuneACCESS table with in-frame sequences only. Part of the clones is absent; in the studies checked, under half of the shortfall reflects unresolved V genes, and no reason is known for the rest. The V and J calls and clone size come from that table; D and trimming were worked out from the DNA. The table for this sample lists about 57,000 clones; over 75% of them were counted only once. The ten largest clones capture approximately 0.82% of the sample.

Single viable CD3+CD4+CD8-CD45RO+ cells were sorted as memory CD4+ T cells on a FACSAria II. To determine CMV serostatus, a Roche Elecsys assay was used that detects serum IgG against CMV pp150, pp28, p38 and p52. After thawing, total CD4+ T cells were enriched by positive selection with CD4 magnetic microbeads. The samples came from a separate study whose specific focus was interrogating the CD4+ T cell memory repertoire. Peripheral blood mononuclear cells were isolated and cryopreserved following standard operating procedures; serum was stored at -80 °C. Staining used CD3-PerCP (BW264/56), CD4-APC (RPA-T4), CD45RO-PE (UCHT1) and CD8-Pacific Orange (3B5) antibodies, with Sytox blue excluding non-viable cells. The paper's findings and limits, for the study overall: For predicting CMV serostatus, the median bootstrapped AUC was approximately 0.95 using the original framework and 0.9 to 0.92 using a US-trained random forest. A median bootstrapped AUC of around 0.95 with a 95% CI of 0.76-1.00 was achieved on the Belgian cohort by the original-framework classifier. Only CD4+CD45RO+ memory cells were sequenced, in contrast to the original study, in which naive and memory CD4+ and CD8+ populations were covered. Results were interpreted as suggesting that the CMV-associated TCR signature is largely present in the CD4+ memory repertoire. Of 164 previously reported CMV-associated TCRbeta sequences, some 73 appeared in the CD4+ memory repertoires, each in one to five individuals.

The sequenced sample was memory CD4+ T cells from blood. This clonotype was sampled from an adult in good health and CMV-seronegative. Recombination linked TRBV2 to TRBJ2-5; 8 nucleotides in the junction match TRBD2. The CDR3 reads as follows: CASNGGSGTETQYF. The base sequence is TGTGCCAGCAACGGGGGTAGCGGGACCGAGACCCAGTACTTC.